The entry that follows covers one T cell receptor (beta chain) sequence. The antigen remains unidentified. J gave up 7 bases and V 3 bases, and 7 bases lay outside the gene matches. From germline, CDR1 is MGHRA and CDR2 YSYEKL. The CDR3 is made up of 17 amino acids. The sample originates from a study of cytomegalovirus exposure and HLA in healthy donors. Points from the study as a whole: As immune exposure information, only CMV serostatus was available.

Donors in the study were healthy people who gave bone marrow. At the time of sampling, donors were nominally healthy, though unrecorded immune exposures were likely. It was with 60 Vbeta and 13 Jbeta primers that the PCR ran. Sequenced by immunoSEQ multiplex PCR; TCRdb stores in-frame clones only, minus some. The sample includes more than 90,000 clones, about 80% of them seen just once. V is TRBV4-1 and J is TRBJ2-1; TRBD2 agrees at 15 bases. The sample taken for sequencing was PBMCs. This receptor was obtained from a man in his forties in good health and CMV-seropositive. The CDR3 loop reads CASSHRDGTSGGNEQFF. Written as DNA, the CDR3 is TGCGCCAGCAGCCATAGGGATGGGACTAGCGGGGGGAATGAGCAGTTCTTC.